This T cell receptor beta chain was sequenced during a study of cytomegalovirus exposure and HLA in healthy donors. Only a few counts were recorded for this clone. Its antigen is still unknown. There are 13 residues in the CDR3. V was cut by 0 bases and J by 6 bases, with 8 bases left in between. CDR1 and CDR2 from the germline V gene are MNHEY and SVGAGI. The PCR made use of 60 Vbeta and 13 Jbeta primers. Measured with immunoSEQ multiplex PCR; TCRdb has only the in-frame clones, and not every one. The sample comprises under 200,000 clones, about 71% of which are singletons, and around 3% rests with the top ten. Findings of the study overall: Clonal expansion, a later analysis showed, was greater in HLA-associated TCR beta chains than in equally common others. Specificity of three CMV-associated chains for CMV antigens was verified in vitro.

Material for sequencing was PBMCs. V and J are TRBV6-5 and TRBJ1-1, with no clear D. The receptor's source is a woman in her thirties or forties in good health and CMV-seropositive. In DNA form, the CDR3 reads TGTGCCAGCAGTTACTCCGGGGTTTCTGAAGCTTTCTTT. This codes for CASSYSGVSEAFF.